This T cell receptor (beta chain) was captured by sequencing in a study of glioma-infiltrating T cells after dendritic cell vaccination. Study overall: Three intradermal dendritic cell vaccine injections were given every two weeks.

The CDR3 has 13 residues. The V segment lost 11 bases and the J segment 4 bases; nucleotides outside the gene matches: 7. Germline-derived CDR1 and CDR2 are MNHNY and SVGAGI (reference sequence). About this clone itself: Its antigen is still unknown.

The time point was: after dendritic cell vaccination, including at tumor progression/relapse. Whole-study results and caveats: Complete blood and tumor specimen sets were limited to few patients.

Primers: 60 V beta forward and 13 J beta reverse. Assay used: immunoSEQ multiplex PCR; TCRdb lists only in-frame clones, some missing. Of roughly 50,000 clones in the sample, 70% to 90% were seen once. V usage is TRBV6-6 and J usage is TRBJ1-1; TRBD1 agrees at 10 bases. The sequencing here drew on blood, taken after dendritic cell vaccination. This receptor was identified in a human donor with glioblastoma. The CDR3 loop reads CAGWTGGSTEAFF. DNA of the CDR3: TGTGCCGGCTGGACAGGGGGTAGCACTGAAGCTTTCTTT.